The next 8 T cell receptor beta chains were all read from a single sample in a study of radiotherapy plus CTLA-4 blockade in lung cancer. TCRdb's table, derived via immunoSEQ multiplex PCR, lists solely in-frame clones and lacks some. The sample yields about 45,000 clones, 63% seen once. The source was peripheral blood, collected from a patient treated with radiotherapy plus ipilimumab. These receptors originate from a human donor with non-small cell lung cancer who had a partial response to radiotherapy plus ipilimumab.

The chain has TRBV29-1 and TRBJ2-2, with D perhaps matching TRBD2 (6 bases). The V end lost 5 bases, the J end lost 6 bases, and 13 bases lay between the germline ends. Looked up from germline, CDR1 is SQVTM and CDR2 is ANQGSEA. The CDR3 is 13 amino acids. CDR3 sequence reads: CSVQLAFSGELFF. Here the CDR3 DNA reads TGCAGCGTTCAACTAGCCTTCTCCGGGGAGCTGTTTTTT.

The chain carries TRBV5-4 and TRBJ1-1, with D perhaps TRBD1 (5 bases). Germline assignment: CDR1 SGHNT and CDR2 YYREEE (reference sequence). Trimming shortened V by 3 bases and J by 5 bases, and 14 bases separated the two germline ends. CDR3 length equals 14 residues. The CDR3, as DNA: TGTGCCAGCAGCTATCTGGGGGGGAAGACTGAAGCTTTCTTT. Amino acid sequence: CASSYLGGKTEAFF.

J is TRBJ2-1 and V is TRBV5-1; no clear D gene. The CDR3 runs to 11 residues. Trimming removed 1 base from V and 9 bases from J, with 5 bases in between. The V gene's germline CDR1 is SGHRS and CDR2 YFSETQ. The CDR3 coding sequence is TGCGCCAGCAGCTTGCCCGGTGAGCAGTTCTTC. Its protein is CASSLPGEQFF.

The chain employs TRBV7-8 and TRBJ2-1, with 11 positions matching TRBD1. Unmatched junction bases numbered 4, after V lost 1 base and J lost 2 bases. Germline V lookup: CDR1 SGHVS, CDR2 FQNEAQ. CDR3 length: 17 amino acids. In DNA form, the CDR3 reads TGTGCCAGCAGCTTAGGGACAGGGGGCTTCGCCTACAATGAGCAGTTCTTC. Translating gives CASSLGTGGFAYNEQFF.

This clone was detected a few times. V is TRBV7-9 and J is TRBJ1-2, with D possibly being TRBD1 (6 bases). V lost 3 bases and J lost 1, with 15 bases in between. The CDR3 spans 16 residues. The germline V gene encodes CDR1 SEHNR and CDR2 FQNEAQ (reference sequence). CDR3 sequence reads: CASSLGRGTLNYGYTF. For the CDR3, the DNA is TGTGCCAGCAGCTTGGGCAGGGGAACCCTTAACTATGGCTACACCTTC.

J is TRBJ2-7 and V is TRBV29-1, with 7 bases matching TRBD1. CDR1 is SQVTM and CDR2 is ANQGSEA in the germline V gene. CDR3 size: 12 residues. Trimming at V came to 4 bases and at J to 5 bases, leaving 5 bases not matched to a gene. For the CDR3, the DNA is TGCAGCGTTGCAGGGGGTGTCGACGAGCAGTACTTC. Its translation is CSVAGGVDEQYF.

The count of this clone is one. The chain is built from TRBV4-2 and TRBJ2-7; TRBD2 matches at 9 bases. Germline trimming cut 1 base from V and 2 bases from J; bases unmatched to any gene: 3. This CDR3 is 15 amino acids long. Germline CDR1 and CDR2: LGHNA and YNFKEQ. The CDR3 DNA follows: TGTGCCAGCAGCCAAGCCTCTAGCGGGACCTACGAGCAGTACTTC. Its protein is CASSQASSGTYEQYF.

V is TRBV19 and J is TRBJ2-1, with 7 bases identical to TRBD2. The J segment lost 7 bases and the V segment lost 4 bases, leaving 13 bases of the junction unmatched. Germline loops: CDR1 LNHDA, CDR2 SQIVND (reference sequence). The CDR3 covers 16 residues. The CDR3 nucleotides read TGTGCCAGTAGTACCTCAGGGAGCGGGGTCCGGAATGAGCAGTTCTTC. It encodes CASSTSGSGVRNEQFF.